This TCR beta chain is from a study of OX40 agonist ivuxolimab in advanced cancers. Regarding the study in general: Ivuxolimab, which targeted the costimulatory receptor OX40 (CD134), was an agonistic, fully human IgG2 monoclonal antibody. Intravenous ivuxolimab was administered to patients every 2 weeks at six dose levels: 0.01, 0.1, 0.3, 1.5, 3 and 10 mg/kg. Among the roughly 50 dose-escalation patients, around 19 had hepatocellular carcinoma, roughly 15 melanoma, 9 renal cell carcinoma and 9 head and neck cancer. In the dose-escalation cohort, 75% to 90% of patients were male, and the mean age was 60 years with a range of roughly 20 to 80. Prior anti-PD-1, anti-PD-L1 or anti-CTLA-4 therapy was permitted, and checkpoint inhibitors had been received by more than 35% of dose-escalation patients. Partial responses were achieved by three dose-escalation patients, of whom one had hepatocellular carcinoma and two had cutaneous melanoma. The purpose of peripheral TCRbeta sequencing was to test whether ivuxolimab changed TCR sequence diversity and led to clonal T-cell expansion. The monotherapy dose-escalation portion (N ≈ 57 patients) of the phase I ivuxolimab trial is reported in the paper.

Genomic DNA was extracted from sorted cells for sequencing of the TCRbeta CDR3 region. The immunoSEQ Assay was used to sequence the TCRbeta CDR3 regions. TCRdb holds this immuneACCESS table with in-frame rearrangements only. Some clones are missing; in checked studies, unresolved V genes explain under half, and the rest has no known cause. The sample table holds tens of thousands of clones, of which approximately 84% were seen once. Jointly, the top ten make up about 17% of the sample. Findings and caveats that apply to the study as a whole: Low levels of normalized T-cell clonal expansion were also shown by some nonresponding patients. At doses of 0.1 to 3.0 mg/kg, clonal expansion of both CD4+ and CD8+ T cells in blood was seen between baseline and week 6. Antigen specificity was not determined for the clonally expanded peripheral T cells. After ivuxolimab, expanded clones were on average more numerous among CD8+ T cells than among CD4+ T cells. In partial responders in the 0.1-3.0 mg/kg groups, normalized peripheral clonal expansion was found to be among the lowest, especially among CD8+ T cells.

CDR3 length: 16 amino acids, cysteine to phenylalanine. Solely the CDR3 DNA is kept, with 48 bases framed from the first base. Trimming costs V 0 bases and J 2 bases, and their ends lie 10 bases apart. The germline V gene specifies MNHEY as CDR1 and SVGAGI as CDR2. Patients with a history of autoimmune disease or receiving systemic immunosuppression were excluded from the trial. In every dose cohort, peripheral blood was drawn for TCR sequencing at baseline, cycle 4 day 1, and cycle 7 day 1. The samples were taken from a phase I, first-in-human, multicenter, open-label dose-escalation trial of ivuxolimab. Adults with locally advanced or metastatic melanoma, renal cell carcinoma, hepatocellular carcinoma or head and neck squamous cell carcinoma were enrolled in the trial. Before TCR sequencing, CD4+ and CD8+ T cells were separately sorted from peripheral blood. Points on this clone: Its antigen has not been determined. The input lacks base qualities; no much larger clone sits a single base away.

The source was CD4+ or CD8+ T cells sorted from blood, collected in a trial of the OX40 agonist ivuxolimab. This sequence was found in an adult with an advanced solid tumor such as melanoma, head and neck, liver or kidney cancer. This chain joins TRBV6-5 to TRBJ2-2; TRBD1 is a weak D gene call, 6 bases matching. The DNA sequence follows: TGTGCCAGCAGTTACTCGGGGACACTAAACACCGGGGAGCTGTTTTTT. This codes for CASSYSGTLNTGELFF.